This TCR beta chain was retrieved from a study of neoadjuvant anti-PD-1 for oral cavity cancer (dated by TCRdb to about 2021). Looking at the study overall: Before undergoing curative-intent surgical resection, most patients got three to four biweekly nivolumab doses at 3 mg/kg. A fourth nivolumab dose was given around day 43 to patients without progression, and definitive surgical resection was performed in those patients on days 50-56. Responders were defined as patients with complete response, partial response or stable disease by RECIST 1.1; non-responders were defined as patients with progression. The parent correlative cohort had roughly 12 patients and a response rate of 25% to 35%. The research as a whole found: The TCR analyses had only a few patients in each response group, and the authors called for validation in larger cohorts. After neoadjuvant nivolumab, T cell clonality (Gini index) in PBMCs was significantly higher in non-responders than in responders. A higher pretreatment blood Treg/Th17 ratio correlated with both higher pretreatment blood TCRbeta clonality and lower post-treatment tumor TCRbeta clonality.

PBMC libraries used mostly about 480 ng of input genomic DNA for deep sequencing, with six replicates per sample. The immunoSEQ hsTCRbeta kit was used to prepare TCRbeta libraries, following the manufacturer's instructions. An Illumina NovaSeq 6000 S4 flow cell was used to sequence the final libraries, which had first been combined to 3 nM. As for the authors' bioinformatics: Raw data preprocessing and quality control were performed with the immunoSEQ Analyzer. The analysis was limited to productive rearrangements, and each clonotype was defined by a unique CDR3 amino acid sequence. Repertoire clonality was estimated as the Gini-Simpson index, which was computed with the R package tcR. Student's t test was used to compare Gini indices, while Pearson correlation assessed associations with tumor size change. TCRdb stores this immuneACCESS table with in-frame sequences only. Part of the clones is absent; in the studies checked, under half of the shortfall reflects unresolved V genes, and no reason is known for the rest. V and J calls and clone size come straight from that table; D and trimming were deduced from the DNA. In all, the sample holds 30,000 or so clones, and roughly 79% of those were seen once. The biggest ten clones account for under 3.5% of the sample.

According to the study, the label for this sample's time point signals: after neoadjuvant nivolumab, at surgical resection. None of the patients had received prior systemic or radiation treatment, and all were newly diagnosed with stage II-IVA oral cavity squamous cell carcinoma. Everyone in the cohort had locally advanced, HPV-negative oral cavity squamous cell carcinoma. No culture maintenance or expansion was done, as the peripheral blood mononuclear cells went straight to analysis. The samples were drawn from a longitudinal correlative study tied to a single-arm phase II trial testing neoadjuvant nivolumab in oral cavity squamous cell carcinoma. Genomic DNA-based TCRbeta sequencing was performed on subject-matched pre- and post-treatment PBMCs and tumors from three responders and three non-responders. Peripheral blood mononuclear cells were collected once before nivolumab treatment and again after treatment, at the time of surgery. The Maxwell RSC DNA from Cells kit was used to isolate genomic DNA from PBMCs.

The germline V gene gives CDR1 as SGHDN and CDR2 as FVKESK. Trimming takes 4 bases from V and 5 bases from J, and the germline ends sit 13 bases apart. Spanning cysteine to phenylalanine, the CDR3 consists of 14 amino acids. Of all the DNA, just the CDR3 is kept, 42 bases in frame from base 1. About this clone: Which antigen it targets is not known. Base qualities are missing; no much larger clone stands one base away.

This chain joins TRBV14 to TRBJ2-3; matching of 5 bases hints at TRBD1 as the D gene. The sample consisted of PBMCs, taken after nivolumab (anti-PD-1) treatment. This TCR came from a person between 40 and 79 years old with oral cavity squamous cell carcinoma. The sequenced DNA: TGTGCCAGCAGCCTTGACAGATTGGGAGATACGCAGTATTTT. This yields the protein CASSLDRLGDTQYF. With the portions outside the CDR3 filled from the reference TRBV14 and TRBJ2-3 genes, the complete variable region becomes EAGVTQFPSHSVIEKGQTVTLRCDPISGHDNLYWYRRVMGKEIKFLLHFVKESKQDESGMPNNRFLAERTGGTYSTLKVQPAELEDSGVYFCASSLDRLGDTQYFGPGTRLTVL.